This T cell receptor beta chain was captured in a study of vaccination and CD4 T cells after COVID-19 (dated by TCRdb to the early 2020s). Regarding the study in general: SARS-CoV-2 positivity had been established in the convalescent patients by nasal swab PCR, and mild disease was recorded in nine or ten of these patients and severe disease in one. In the convalescent cohort there were six males and four females, among whom were two Hispanic individuals, seven Caucasians, two Asians and one multiracial person. Two doses of either the Pfizer-BioNTech BNT162b2 vaccine (n=8) or the Moderna mRNA-1273 vaccine (n=2) were administered to participants. Post-COVID blood samples were collected from convalescent patients a median of approximately 93 days after diagnosis, with a range of roughly 30 to 161 days. Post-vaccine blood samples were obtained a median of approximately 70 days after the second vaccine dose, with a range of roughly 13 to 250 days. Overlapping spike peptide pools from SARS-CoV-2 and from the common cold coronaviruses HCoV-NL63, HCoV-OC43 and HCoV-229E were used as culture stimuli. In control cultures, a CEFX viral epitope pool was used as positive control, an HIV-1 Nef peptide pool was used as negative control, or no peptide was added. The spike-specific CD4+ TCR repertoire was compared before and after mRNA vaccination in over nine COVID-19 convalescent patients and a few infection-naive healthy vaccine recipients.

Study-wide findings and limitations: The number of convalescent patients in the study was relatively small, and the study did not examine early timepoints following natural infection. Although the median number of SARS-CoV-2-reactive clonotypes went up from roughly 19 after infection to some 40 after vaccination, the increase was not significant. Of the vaccine-specific clones found in convalescent patients, nearly all (304 of 307) were mono-reactive for SARS-CoV-2 spike instead of being cross-reactive with common cold coronaviruses. In convalescent patients, a median approximately 83% of post-vaccine SARS-CoV-2-reactive clones were detected only after vaccination, and vaccine-specific priming was suggested by this finding.

Worth noting for this clonotype: The antigen it recognizes is unknown. The input lacks base qualities; no much larger clone sits a single base away.

The receptor library was made with PCR. DNA from cultured CD4+ T cells was subjected to TCR sequencing with the Oncomine TCR Beta short-read assay at the Johns Hopkins FTIC core. Genomic DNA was extracted from the cultured CD4+ T cells with the QIAamp micro DNA kit. Oncomine TCR Beta libraries from cultured CD4+ T cells were pooled using unique dual indexes and sequenced on an Illumina iSeq 100. The published analysis was carried out like this. Non-productive sequences were filtered out, and CDR3s that did not start with C, did not end with F or W, or were shorter than 7 amino acids were discarded. The MANAFEST web application identified antigen-specific clonotypes by comparing peptide-stimulated wells against reference wells and other culture wells. For a clone to be called positive, the clone needed an FDR below 0.05, an odds ratio above 5, and a productive frequency above 0.1% in at least two of three replicate wells. Cross-reactive clonotypes were defined as significantly expanded in both SARS-CoV-2 spike wells and at least one common cold coronavirus spike condition. Levenshtein distances (stringdist) and unrooted phylogenetic trees (ape) in R version 3.6.1 were used to assess CDR3 homology. TCRdb passed the public sequencing reads through fastp at Q25 and MiXCR, retaining productive beta sequences. Each entry is one CDR3 protein sequence, shown with its most common DNA and genes. TCRdb assigned the V and J calls; the authors' analysis was not used. The sample contains approximately 8,000 distinct CDR3 sequences, about three quarters of them found a single time. Approximately 35% of the sample goes to the ten largest clones.

The CDR3 contains 17 residues, cysteine and phenylalanine counted. Just CDR3 DNA is preserved here, 51 bases in frame from base 1. The germline V end is reduced by 1 base and the J end by 5 bases; junction bases left unmatched: 13. What the treatment or condition label conveys for this sample: roughly 10-day PBMC culture with coronavirus spike peptide pools or control peptides (ViraFEST assay). The ViraFEST assay, used in the study, expanded antigen-specific T cells with peptide pools and then identified the expanded clonotypes through TCR sequencing. The convalescent patients' positive SARS-CoV-2 PCR tests fell between March and December 2020, which was before the Alpha, Beta and Delta variants emerged in the United States. Each well held approximately 2 million PBMCs cultured in IMDM containing approximately 5% human AB serum and approximately 9.8 IU/ml IL-2, with roughly 9.2 ug/ml peptide pools added. On days 3 and 7, half of the culture medium was replaced with fresh IL-2-containing medium. CD4+ T cells were isolated after 10 days of culture through negative selection using the EasySep CD4+ T cell isolation kit. PBMCs were separated from whole blood using Ficoll-Paque Plus gradient centrifugation and then either used fresh or cryopreserved at -140C. Each culture condition was generally run in triplicate wells.

The receptor was isolated from a human donor who had recovered from COVID-19. Sequenced: CD4+ T cells from blood, cultured in vitro. Here the chain combines TRBV12-3 or TRBV12-4 and TRBJ2-7; TRBD1 matches 8 bases in the middle. In nucleotide form, the sequence is TGTGCCAGCAGTTTAGATTTGATGACAGGGGAGTTGCACGAGCAGTACTTC. It translates to CASSLDLMTGELHEQYF.